One TCR beta chain is described in this entry. The sample belongs to a study of blood T cell repertoires in COVID-19. Across the study: Donors in the United States, Italy and Spain gave samples during acute or convalescent COVID-19. From T cells, B-cell-depleted T cells, or PBMCs came the material, which was cDNA or gDNA.

V lost 1 base, J lost 4 bases, and 23 bases lay in between. From germline, CDR1 is SNHLY and CDR2 FYNNEI. CDR3 length: 18 residues. In the original analysis: It was from reference gene primer amplification that nucleated cell counts were estimated. Produced via immunoSEQ multiplex PCR; TCRdb's table is partial and in-frame only. V and J calls plus clone size are reproduced from that table; the DNA served to infer D and trimming. The sample contains around 33,000 clones, approximately 80% of which appear only once. What was sequenced was peripheral blood. The sequence derives from a man older than 75 with acute or convalescent COVID-19. The chain is built from TRBV2 and TRBJ2-7; possibly TRBD2 for D (6 bases). The CDR3 DNA follows: TGTGCCAGCAGTGAAGGCCCCGGTGGGACTTCTATCTGGTACGAGCAGTACTTC. Translation: CASSEGPGGTSIWYEQYF.